This TCR beta chain was observed in a study of T cells after yellow fever vaccination. Study-level points and caveats: Boosting was followed by the reappearance of most primary-vaccination clones (around 95% CD4, 85% to 90% CD8).

TCRdb re-called the 5' RACE reads through MiXCR, storing one row per CDR3 protein. The table lists about 85,000 distinct CDR3 sequences, 13% of them singletons. Germline CDR1 reads SGHAT; CDR2 reads FQNNGV. Trimming at V came to 6 bases and at J to 11 bases, leaving 4 bases not matched to a gene. This CDR3 has 13 residues. Sequenced here: CD8+ T cells not binding an NS4B(214-222) dextramer, sorted from PBMCs, sampled about 21 days after the first yellow fever vaccination. The TCR was taken from a young man who received the YFV17D yellow fever vaccine. V is TRBV11-2 and J is TRBJ1-6, with 10 bases identical to TRBD1. The CDR3 protein is CASSGQGEAPLHF. The CDR3 DNA sequence: TGTGCCAGCAGTGGACAGGGGGAGGCACCCCTCCACTTT.